Listed below are T cell receptor beta chains from one sample, sequenced in a study of shared clonotypes between healthy human individuals. Using immunoSEQ multiplex PCR, the repertoire was profiled, and TCRdb retains in-frame clones only, with some absent. Among around 1,000,000 clones, approximately 75% were seen once, and the ten largest hold roughly 0.83%. Specimen: memory CD4+ T cells from PBMCs. These receptors all come from a man between 18 and 35 years old in good health. Some clones in this sample may be carry-over from other donors' samples. The CDR3 runs from the conserved cysteine through the conserved F or W. A row's size may be missing; if present it is once, few, many or a size class.

V	J	size	CDR3
TRBV1	TRBJ2-5	.	CTSSQDPQLAGGLETQYF
TRBV11-2	TRBJ1-2	.	CASSTSGQGGGYTF
TRBV11-1	TRBJ1-4	.	CASSSGEGRPNEKLFF
TRBV2	TRBJ1-5	.	CASSSGPRDQPQHF
TRBV10-3	TRBJ2-1	.	CAIRDGQVGEQFF
TRBV6-1	TRBJ2-3	few	CASRGQGRADTQYF
TRBV7-2	TRBJ2-1	.	CASRTGTELLTGGREQFF
TRBV2	TRBJ2-5	.	CASSGLAGGGETQYF
TRBV30	TRBJ2-3	.	CAWSEQITDTQYF
TRBV7-8	TRBJ2-1	.	CASSPTRSGISGRAGNEQFF
TRBV7-3	TRBJ2-5	.	CASSNLGLAGETQYF
TRBV4-2	TRBJ2-5	.	CASSQGGSGREETQYF
TRBV7-2	TRBJ1-1	.	CASTQTTGTEAFF
TRBV4-3	TRBJ2-2	few	CASSQSPTSGELFF
TRBV28	TRBJ2-5	.	CASSFTYQETQYF
TRBV28	TRBJ1-5	.	CASRSLGARGGNQPQHF
TRBV28	TRBJ1-1	.	CASSLGRAAAFF
TRBV28	TRBJ2-1	.	CASSSLPRLAGPYNEQFF
TRBV7-9	TRBJ2-2	.	CASSLRGAANTGELFF
TRBV28	TRBJ1-4	many	CASSLMGAGANEKLFF
TRBV9	TRBJ2-5	.	CASSVGDSRATQYF
TRBV28	TRBJ2-5	.	CASSLNEETQYF
TRBV30	TRBJ1-6	.	CAWSGGTGRSYNSPLHF
TRBV19	TRBJ1-5	.	CASLGITGDQPQHF
TRBV5-1	TRBJ2-5	.	CASSDPGGQETQYF
TRBV7-3	TRBJ2-1	.	CASSLTAGPYNEQFF
TRBV5-1	TRBJ2-1	.	CASSSDSYNEQFF
TRBV18	TRBJ1-4	once	CASSPGAGEKLFF
TRBV27	TRBJ2-7	.	CASMGGAKEQYF
TRBV2	TRBJ2-7	.	CASSWRPSSYEQYF
TRBV7-8	TRBJ2-1	.	CASSLVRVAGANEQFF
TRBV15	TRBJ2-5	.	CATSRSFRVYETQYF
TRBV5-4	TRBJ2-7	.	CASSPGQGSSYEQYF
TRBV5-1	TRBJ2-7	.	CASSPGTAASYEQYF
TRBV27	TRBJ2-7	.	CASSPQGLTYEQYF
TRBV5-1	TRBJ2-5	.	CASSLVTSGSRGTQYF
TRBV6-1	TRBJ1-1	.	CASRVLNTEAFF
TRBV25-1	TRBJ2-2	.	CASPPPAGRGLFF
TRBV18	TRBJ1-2	once	CASSPPTSYGYTF
TRBV5-1	TRBJ2-3	.	CASSWGTSGTPSTDTQYF
TRBV11-2	TRBJ2-1	.	CASSLGLAGINEQFF
TRBV5-4	TRBJ1-6	.	CASSLAQANSPLHF
TRBV20-1	TRBJ2-7	.	CSAKGTYEQYF
TRBV5-1	TRBJ1-2	.	CASSEQPGQGAHGYTF
TRBV11-2	TRBJ2-1	.	CASSTWGLAAYNEQFF
TRBV30	TRBJ2-7	.	CAWNQDTAYEQYF
TRBV7-2	TRBJ1-2	once	CASSFRETGGVSGYTF
TRBV7-3	TRBJ2-2	.	CASSRGANTGELFF
TRBV4-1	TRBJ1-5	.	CASSQDGGSNQPQHF
TRBV10-3	TRBJ1-1	few	CAISGGGTEAFF
TRBV28	TRBJ1-1	.	CASSLGFVAAFF
TRBV6-1	TRBJ2-3	.	CASSDAWADTQYF
TRBV2	TRBJ2-2	.	CASSVGLAGTGELFF